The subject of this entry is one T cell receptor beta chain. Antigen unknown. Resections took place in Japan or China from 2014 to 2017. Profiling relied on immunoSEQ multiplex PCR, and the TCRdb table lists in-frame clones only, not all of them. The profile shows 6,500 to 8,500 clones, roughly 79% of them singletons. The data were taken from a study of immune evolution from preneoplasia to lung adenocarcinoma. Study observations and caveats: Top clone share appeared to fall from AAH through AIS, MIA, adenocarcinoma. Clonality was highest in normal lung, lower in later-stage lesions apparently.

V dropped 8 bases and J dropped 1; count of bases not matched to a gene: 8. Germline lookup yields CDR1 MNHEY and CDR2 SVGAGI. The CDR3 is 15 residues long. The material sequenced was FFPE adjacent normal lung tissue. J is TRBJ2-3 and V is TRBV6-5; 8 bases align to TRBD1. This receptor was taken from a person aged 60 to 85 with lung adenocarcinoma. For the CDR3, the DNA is TGTGCCAGCGGAGCCCAGGGGGCTCGCACAGATACGCAGTATTTT. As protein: CASGAQGARTDTQYF.